This record covers a single T cell receptor beta chain. The antigen is unknown. The CDR3 is 14 residues long. Deletions cut 5 bases from V and 4 bases from J, with 14 bases between. CDR1 SGHTA and CDR2 FQGNSA come from the germline V gene. The sample originates from a study of early T cells in non-severe SARS-CoV-2 infection. General study results and limits: CD4 and private specificities were missed by VDJdb matching, which favored anti-spike CD8 responses.

TCRdb re-called the 5' RACE reads with MiXCR, one entry per CDR3 protein. The sample has fewer than 90,000 distinct CDR3 sequences, around 14% seen once. This sequence joins TRBV7-2 and TRBJ2-5; D is perhaps TRBD2 (5 bases). The sample was whole blood. This TCR was sampled from an adult who was a healthcare worker with PCR-confirmed SARS-CoV-2 infection or an uninfected control (not recorded which). The CDR3 reads CASSLGGIRETQYF. The CDR3 region has the DNA TGTGCCAGCAGCCTTGGAGGTATTCGAGAGACCCAGTACTTC.